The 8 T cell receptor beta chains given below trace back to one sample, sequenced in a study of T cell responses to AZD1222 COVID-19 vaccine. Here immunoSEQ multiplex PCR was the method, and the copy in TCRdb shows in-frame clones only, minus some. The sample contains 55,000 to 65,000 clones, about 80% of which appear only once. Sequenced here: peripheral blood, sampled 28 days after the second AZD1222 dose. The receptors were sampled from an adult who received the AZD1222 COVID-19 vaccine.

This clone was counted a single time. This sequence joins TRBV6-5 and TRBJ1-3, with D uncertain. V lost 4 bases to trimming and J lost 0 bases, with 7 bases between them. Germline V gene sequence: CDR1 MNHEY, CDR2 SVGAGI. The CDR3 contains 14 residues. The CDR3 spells CASSSFDSGNTIYF. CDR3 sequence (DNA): TGTGCCAGCAGTTCCTTCGACTCTGGAAACACCATATATTTT.

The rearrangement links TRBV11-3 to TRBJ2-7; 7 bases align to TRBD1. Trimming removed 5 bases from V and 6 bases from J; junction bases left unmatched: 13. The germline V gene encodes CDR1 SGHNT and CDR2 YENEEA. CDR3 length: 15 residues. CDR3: CASSPEAGTATEQYF. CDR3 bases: TGTGCCAGCAGCCCCGAGGCTGGGACAGCGACCGAGCAGTACTTC.

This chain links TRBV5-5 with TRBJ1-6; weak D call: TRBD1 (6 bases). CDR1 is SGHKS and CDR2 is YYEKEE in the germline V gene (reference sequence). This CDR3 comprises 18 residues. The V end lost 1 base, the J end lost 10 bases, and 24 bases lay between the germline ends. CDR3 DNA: TGTGCCAGCAGCTTGTTCCGTCCGGAGTCAGGGGAGAAATCACCCCTCCACTTT. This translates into CASSLFRPESGEKSPLHF. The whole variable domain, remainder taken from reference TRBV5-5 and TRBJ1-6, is DAGVTQSPTHLIKTRGQQVTLRCSPISGHKSVSWYQQVLGQGPQFIFQYYEKEERGRGNFPDRFSARQFPNYSSELNVNALLLGDSALYLCASSLFRPESGEKSPLHFGNGTRLTVT.

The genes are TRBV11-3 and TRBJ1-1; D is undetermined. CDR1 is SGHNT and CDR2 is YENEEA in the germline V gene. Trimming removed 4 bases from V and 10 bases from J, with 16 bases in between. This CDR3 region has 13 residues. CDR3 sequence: CASSSARHDRAFF. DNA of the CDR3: TGTGCCAGCAGCTCCGCTAGGCATGATCGAGCTTTCTTT.

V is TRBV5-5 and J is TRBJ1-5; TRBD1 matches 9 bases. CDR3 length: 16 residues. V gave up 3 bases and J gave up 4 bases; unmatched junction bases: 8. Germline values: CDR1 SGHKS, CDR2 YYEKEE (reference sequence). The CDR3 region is CASSSDGTGWNQPQHF. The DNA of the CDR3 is TGTGCCAGCAGCTCAGACGGGACAGGGTGGAATCAGCCCCAGCATTTT.

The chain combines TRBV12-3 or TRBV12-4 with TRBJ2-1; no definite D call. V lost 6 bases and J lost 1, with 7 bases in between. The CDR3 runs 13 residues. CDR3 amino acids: CASSPRSYNEQFF. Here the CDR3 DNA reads TGTGCCAGCAGCCCCCGGTCCTACAATGAGCAGTTCTTC.

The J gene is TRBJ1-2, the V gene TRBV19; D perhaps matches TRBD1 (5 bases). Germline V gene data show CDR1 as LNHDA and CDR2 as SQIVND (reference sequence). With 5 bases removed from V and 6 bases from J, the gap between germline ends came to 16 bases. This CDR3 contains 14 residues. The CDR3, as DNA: TGTGCCAGTAGTTTGGGGCAGGGAAGGAATGGCTACACCTTC. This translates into CASSLGQGRNGYTF.

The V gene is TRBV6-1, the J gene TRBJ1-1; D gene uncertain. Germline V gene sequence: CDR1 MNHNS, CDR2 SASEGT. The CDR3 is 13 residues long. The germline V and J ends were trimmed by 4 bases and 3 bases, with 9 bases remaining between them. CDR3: CASSGRADTEAFF. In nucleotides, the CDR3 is TGTGCCAGCAGTGGGAGAGCTGACACTGAAGCTTTCTTT.